The entry below describes one T cell receptor beta chain. These data come from a study of shared clonotypes between healthy human individuals. The CDR3 spans 14 residues. J gave up 2 bases and V 6 bases, and 6 bases lay outside the gene matches. Germline V CDR1 and CDR2: MNHNS, SASEGT. This was a deep-level run. The data were produced by immunoSEQ multiplex PCR, yet TCRdb's version contains in-frame clones alone and is incomplete. The table lists some 2 million clones, 90% to 95% of them singletons. The chain uses TRBV6-1 and TRBJ2-7, with 8 positions matching TRBD1. Sequences were obtained from naive CD4+ T cells sorted from blood. Subset of the sample: CD45RA+ positively selected. The receptor was isolated from a young man in good health. CDR3 nucleotides: TGTGCCAGCAGCTTGGGGACAGGTCCCTACGAGCAGTACTTC. This encodes CASSLGTGPYEQYF.